This T cell receptor beta chain was profiled in a study of T cell repertoires in aging, cancer and after chemotherapy. Rearranged V-D-J TRB sequences were amplified with a mixed TRB-A/B primer pool. Using its own MiXCR run on the multiplex PCR reads, TCRdb lists one record per CDR3 protein. The data contain some 20,000 distinct CDR3 sequences, about 37% of them singletons. Trimming removed 2 bases at V and 2 bases at J, with 3 bases between. The CDR3 is 12 residues long. Peripheral blood genomic DNA, not sorted cells or RNA, was the template. This TCR was sampled from a human donor with a solid tumor. Sequenced input: blood. The genes are TRBV12-3 or TRBV12-4 and TRBJ2-5, with D uncertain. CDR3 DNA: TGTGCCAGCAGTTTAAGGCAAGAGACCCAGTACTTC. It translates to CASSLRQETQYF.